This TCR beta chain was sequenced for a study of sequential checkpoint blockade in melanoma. In the study overall: Randomization was 1:1 between first-line nivolumab→ipilimumab and ipilimumab→nivolumab. Maintenance nivolumab came after either treatment sequence.

The repertoire was sequenced with immunoSEQ multiplex PCR; TCRdb's copy has only in-frame clones and lacks some. Here the sample spans about 12,000 clones, roughly 85% being singletons. Germline V gene sequence: CDR1 LNHDA, CDR2 SQIVND (reference sequence). Trimming at V came to 6 bases and at J to 4 bases, leaving 5 bases not matched to a gene. This CDR3 spans 13 amino acids. Treatment meaning: randomized to nivolumab then ipilimumab (arm A) or the reverse (arm B). None of the patients previously received DNA-damaging chemotherapy. From thawed PBMCs, live CD3+CD8+ cells negative for CD19 and CD56 were sorted.

The sequence was obtained from a human donor with melanoma. The rearrangement links TRBV19 to TRBJ1-1, with 7 bases identical to TRBD1. The sequences come from CD8+ T cells sorted from blood (inferred from file names), collected from a patient given nivolumab and ipilimumab in sequence. DNA for the CDR3: TGTGCCAGTAGATCGGACAGGTTCACTGAAGCTTTCTTT. Encoded protein: CASRSDRFTEAFF.